This paragraph covers one TCR beta chain sequence. What it recognizes is unknown. Trimming cost V 7 bases and J 0 bases; bases outside gene matches: 9. The CDR3 is 15 residues long. Germline assignment: CDR1 SNHLY and CDR2 FYNNEI. Here immunoSEQ multiplex PCR was the method, and the copy in TCRdb shows in-frame clones only, minus some. The sample includes under 250,000 clones, roughly 81% of them seen just once. These data come from a study of cytomegalovirus exposure and HLA in healthy donors. Overall study: According to later analysis, the same platform produced the approximately 120 validation and about 630 first-cohort repertoires. Findings and limits, study-wide: Listed as cytomegalovirus-associated were approximately 160 TCR beta chains.

The chain employs TRBV2 and TRBJ2-7, with TRBD1 matching over 7 bases. The sample consisted of PBMCs. The TCR sequence derives from a woman aged 25 to 39 in good health and CMV-seronegative. CDR3 DNA: TGTGCCAGCACCCCCAGACAGGGTGTCTCCTACGAGCAGTACTTC. Its protein product is CASTPRQGVSYEQYF.